The source of this TCR beta chain is a study of memory CD4+ T cells and cytomegalovirus serostatus. For the study at large: Donors were healthy Belgian adults, 10 or so CMV seropositive and roughly 25 seronegative.

Whole-study findings and limits: CMV serostatus prediction reached median AUC approximately 0.96, or 0.89 with US-trained model.

This clone was seen a handful of times. Its target is unknown. Original processing notes: After removing out-of-frame reads, 2 million to 2.5 million distinct TCRbeta sequences remained. Profiled with immunoSEQ multiplex PCR; TCRdb holds only in-frame clones, not every one. Clone size and the V and J calls come from that table; the DNA yielded D and trimming. Among over 75,000 clones listed, about four fifths were seen once. This CDR3 has 15 amino acids. After removal of 1 base from V and 11 bases from J, the junction contained 8 bases not matched to a gene. CDR1 SGHNT and CDR2 YYREEE come from the germline V gene (reference sequence). The sort gate was single viable CD3+CD4+CD8-CD45RO+ cells for memory CD4+ T cells. After thawing, CD4+ T cells were positively selected.

The rearrangement joins TRBV5-4 to TRBJ2-3, with 12 nucleotides matching TRBD2. Sequences were obtained from memory CD4+ T cells from blood. The TCR was taken from an adult in good health and CMV-seropositive. The CDR3 reads CASSLLAGGPGGQYF. In DNA form, the CDR3 reads TGTGCCAGCAGCTTGCTAGCGGGAGGGCCGGGTGGGCAGTATTTT.